The source of this TCR beta chain is a study of shared T cell receptors in the human thymus. Germline CDR1 is PRHDT and CDR2 is FYEKMQ (reference sequence). Trimming removed 3 bases from V and 5 bases from J; junction bases left unmatched: 3. The CDR3 has 14 amino acids. The table came from immunoSEQ multiplex PCR; TCRdb's copy has only in-frame clones and leaves some out. The table shows roughly 500,000 clones, with around 78% occurring only once. These data were likewise used in another study, on human thymus T cells.

Sequenced material: thymocytes. This TCR derives from a boy under two years old with a congenital heart defect. This chain connects TRBV13 to TRBJ1-2; 10 positions match TRBD1. The CDR3 loop is CASSLGQGRYGYTF. CDR3 bases: TGTGCCAGCAGCTTGGGACAGGGGAGGTATGGCTACACCTTC.